The clone carrying this TCR beta chain was found once. Its cognate antigen is unknown. This sample was taken from a study of T cell responses to AZD1222 COVID-19 vaccine. Generated by immunoSEQ multiplex PCR, the TCRdb table keeps only in-frame clones and is missing some. The data show around 60,000 clones, 81% seen once. CDR1 LNHDA and CDR2 SQIVND come from the germline V gene (reference sequence). This CDR3 is 15 amino acids long. The V gene lost 5 bases and the J gene lost 10 bases, with 18 bases spanning the gap. General observations from the study: Unmutated variant regions are reportedly targeted by nearly half of spike-specific TCRs. The number of AZD1222 recipients seropositive at baseline was only five or six. Researchers report vaccine-associated CD4 TCRs spanning spike, with dominance at 160-218 and 743-854.

Sequenced here: peripheral blood, sampled 28 days after the second AZD1222 dose. The sequence derives from an adult who received the AZD1222 COVID-19 vaccine. V and J are TRBV19 and TRBJ1-6; possible D gene TRBD1, 6 bases. This CDR3 reads CASSALGTGRSPLHF. The CDR3 coding sequence is TGTGCCAGTAGTGCCTTAGGCACAGGGCGGTCACCCCTCCACTTT.